This TCR beta chain was recorded in a study of regulatory T cells in long-lasting Graves disease. Study background: Patients newly diagnosed with Graves' had been on antithyroid drugs for under 3 months.

Assembly of TCR beta libraries relied on iRepertoire HTBI primers together with Arm-PCR of CDR3 regions. TCRdb processed the multiplex PCR reads anew with MiXCR; each CDR3 protein has one entry. Among roughly 430,000 distinct CDR3 sequences listed, 15% to 20% were seen once. CDR3 length: 14 amino acids. Germline assignment: CDR1 SGHKS and CDR2 YYEKEE (reference sequence). After removal of 5 bases from V and 7 bases from J, the junction contained 8 bases not matched to a gene. This clonotype was observed many times. Time point here: newly diagnosed GD, antithyroid drugs for less than 3 months. The TCR library was made from RNA that had been extracted from PBMCs in TRIzol. A blood draw put about 8.2 milliliters of peripheral blood into EDTA tubes. These records were also assigned to another study, of T cells in Graves' hyperthyroidism and ophthalmopathy.

The sequences come from peripheral blood mononuclear cells (PBMCs), collected at new diagnosis, from a patient treated with antithyroid drugs. V and J are TRBV5-5 and TRBJ1-4, with 7 bases matching TRBD1. This clonotype originated in a woman aged 25 to 39 with Graves disease. The CDR3: CASRPGAGGEKLFF. The CDR3 coding sequence is TGTGCCAGCAGACCCGGGGCAGGGGGTGAAAAACTGTTTTTT.